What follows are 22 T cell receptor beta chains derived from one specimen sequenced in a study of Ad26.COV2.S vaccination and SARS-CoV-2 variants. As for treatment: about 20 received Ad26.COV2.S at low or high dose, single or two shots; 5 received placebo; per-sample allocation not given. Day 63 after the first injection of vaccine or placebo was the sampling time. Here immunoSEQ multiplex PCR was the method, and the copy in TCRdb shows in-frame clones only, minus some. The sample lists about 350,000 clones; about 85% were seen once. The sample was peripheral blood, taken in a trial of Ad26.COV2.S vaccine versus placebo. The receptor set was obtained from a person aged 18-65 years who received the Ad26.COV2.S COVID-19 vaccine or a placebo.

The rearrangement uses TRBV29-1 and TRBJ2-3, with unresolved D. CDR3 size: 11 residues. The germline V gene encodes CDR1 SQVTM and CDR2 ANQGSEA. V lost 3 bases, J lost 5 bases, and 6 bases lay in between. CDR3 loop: CSVDQGDTQYF. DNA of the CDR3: TGCAGCGTTGATCAAGGAGATACGCAGTATTTT.

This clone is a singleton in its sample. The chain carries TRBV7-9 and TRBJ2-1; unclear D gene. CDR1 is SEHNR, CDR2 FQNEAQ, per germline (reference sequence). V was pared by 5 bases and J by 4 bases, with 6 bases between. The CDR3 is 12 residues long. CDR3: CASSQTYNEQFF. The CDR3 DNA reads TGTGCCAGCAGCCAAACTTACAATGAGCAGTTCTTC.

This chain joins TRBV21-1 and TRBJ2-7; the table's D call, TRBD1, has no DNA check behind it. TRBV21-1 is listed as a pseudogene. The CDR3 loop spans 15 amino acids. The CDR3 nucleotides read TGTGCCAGCAGCAAGACAGGGAGCGATCCCTACGAGCAGTACTTC. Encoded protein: CASSKTGSDPYEQYF.

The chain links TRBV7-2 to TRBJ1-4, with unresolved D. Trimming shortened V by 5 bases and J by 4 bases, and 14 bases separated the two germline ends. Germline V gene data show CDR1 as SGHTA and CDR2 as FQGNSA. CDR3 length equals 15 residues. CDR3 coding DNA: TGTGCCAGCAGCCAACCGACGTGGTATAATGAAAAACTGTTTTTT. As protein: CASSQPTWYNEKLFF.

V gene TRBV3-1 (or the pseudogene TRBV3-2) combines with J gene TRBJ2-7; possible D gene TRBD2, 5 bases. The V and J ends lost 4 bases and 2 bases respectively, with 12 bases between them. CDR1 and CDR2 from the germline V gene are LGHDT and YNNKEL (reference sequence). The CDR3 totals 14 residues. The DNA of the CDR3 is TGTGCCAGCAGCCCTCGGACTCATACCTACGAGCAGTACTTC. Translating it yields CASSPRTHTYEQYF.

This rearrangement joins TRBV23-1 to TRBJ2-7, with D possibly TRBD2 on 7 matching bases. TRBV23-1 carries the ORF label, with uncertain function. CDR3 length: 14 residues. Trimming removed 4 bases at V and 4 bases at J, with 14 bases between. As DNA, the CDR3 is TGCGCCAGCAGTCCCGAGGGGGAGGGGTACGAGCAGTACTTC. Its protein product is CASSPEGEGYEQYF.

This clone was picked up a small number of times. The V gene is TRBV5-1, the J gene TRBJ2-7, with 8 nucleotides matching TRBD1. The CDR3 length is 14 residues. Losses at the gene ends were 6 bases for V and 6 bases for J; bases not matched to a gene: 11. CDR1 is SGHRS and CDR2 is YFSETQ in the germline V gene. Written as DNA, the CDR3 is TGCGCCAGCACCCCTGGGGCAGGGGGCGTCGAGCAGTACTTC. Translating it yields CASTPGAGGVEQYF.

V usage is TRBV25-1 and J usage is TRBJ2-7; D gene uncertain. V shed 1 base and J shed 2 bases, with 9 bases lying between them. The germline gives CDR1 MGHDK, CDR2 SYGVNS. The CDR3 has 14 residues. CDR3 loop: CASSEWDRPYEQYF. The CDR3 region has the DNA TGTGCCAGCAGTGAATGGGATCGACCCTACGAGCAGTACTTC.

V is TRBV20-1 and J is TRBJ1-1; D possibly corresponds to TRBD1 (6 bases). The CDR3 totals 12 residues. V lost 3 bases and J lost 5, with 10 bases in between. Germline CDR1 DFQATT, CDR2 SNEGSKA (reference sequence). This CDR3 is CSASQGRTEAFF. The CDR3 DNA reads TGCAGTGCTAGTCAGGGGAGGACTGAAGCTTTCTTT.

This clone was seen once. The CDR3 DNA reads TGTGCCACCCTGGATGTGGGGATCTACGAGCAGTACTTC. Its translation: CATLDVGIYEQYF. The chain has TRBV6-5 and TRBJ2-7, with D uncertain. CDR1 is MNHEY and CDR2 is SVGAGI in the germline V gene. V lost 10 bases and J 3 bases, leaving 16 bases between the germline ends. The CDR3 length is 13 residues.

CDR3: CASSQTSVVSSYNEQFF. CDR3 in DNA: TGCGCCAGCAGCCAGACAAGCGTTGTGAGCTCCTACAATGAGCAGTTCTTC. The rearrangement joins TRBV4-3 to TRBJ2-1; no definite D call. Germline V gives CDR1 LGHNA, CDR2 YSLEER. The ends were cut back, 3 bases at V and 0 bases at J, with 15 bases in the middle. The CDR3 runs 17 residues.

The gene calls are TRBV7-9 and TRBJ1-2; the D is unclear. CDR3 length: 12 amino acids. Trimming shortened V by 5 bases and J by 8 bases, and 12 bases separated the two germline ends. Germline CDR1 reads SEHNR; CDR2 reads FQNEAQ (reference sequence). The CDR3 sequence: CASSARSRGYTF. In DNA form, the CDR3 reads TGTGCCAGCAGCGCACGAAGTCGCGGCTACACCTTC.

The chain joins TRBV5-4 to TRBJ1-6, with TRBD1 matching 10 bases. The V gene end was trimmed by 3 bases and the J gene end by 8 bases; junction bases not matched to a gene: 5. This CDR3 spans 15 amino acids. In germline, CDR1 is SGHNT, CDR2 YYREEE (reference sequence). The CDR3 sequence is CASSSTGGAYSPLHF. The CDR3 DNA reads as TGTGCCAGCAGCTCGACAGGGGGCGCATATTCACCCCTCCACTTT.

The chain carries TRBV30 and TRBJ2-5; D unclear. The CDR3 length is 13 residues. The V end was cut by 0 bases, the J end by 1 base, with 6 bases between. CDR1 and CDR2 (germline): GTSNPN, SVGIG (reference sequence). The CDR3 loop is CAWSVRSQETQYF. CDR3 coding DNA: TGTGCCTGGAGTGTACGCTCCCAAGAGACCCAGTACTTC.

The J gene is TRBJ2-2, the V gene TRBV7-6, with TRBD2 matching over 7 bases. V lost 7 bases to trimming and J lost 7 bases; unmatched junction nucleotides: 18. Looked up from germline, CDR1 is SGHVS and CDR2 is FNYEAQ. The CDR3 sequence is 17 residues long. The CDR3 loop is CASTKSREAGRDGELFF. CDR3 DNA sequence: TGTGCCAGCACCAAATCCAGAGAGGCAGGGAGGGACGGGGAGCTGTTTTTT.

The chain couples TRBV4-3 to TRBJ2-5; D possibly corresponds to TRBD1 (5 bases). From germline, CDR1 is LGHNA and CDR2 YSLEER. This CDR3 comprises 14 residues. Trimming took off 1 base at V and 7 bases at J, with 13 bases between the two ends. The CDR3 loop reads CASSQVTVGATQYF. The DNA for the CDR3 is TGCGCCAGCAGCCAAGTGACAGTTGGGGCGACCCAGTACTTC.

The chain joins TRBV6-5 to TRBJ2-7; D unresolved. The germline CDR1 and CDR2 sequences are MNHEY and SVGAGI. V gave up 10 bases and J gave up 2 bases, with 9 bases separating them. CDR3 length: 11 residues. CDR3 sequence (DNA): TGTGCCATCATCAGCACCTACGAGCAGTACTTC. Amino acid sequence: CAIISTYEQYF.

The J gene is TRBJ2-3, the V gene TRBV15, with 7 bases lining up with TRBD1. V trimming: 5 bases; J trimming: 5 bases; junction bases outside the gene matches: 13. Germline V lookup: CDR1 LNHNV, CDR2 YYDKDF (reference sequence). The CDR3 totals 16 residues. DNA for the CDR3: TGTGCCACCAGCCCCTTTTCAGGGGGTCGGGGAGATACGCAGTATTTT. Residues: CATSPFSGGRGDTQYF.

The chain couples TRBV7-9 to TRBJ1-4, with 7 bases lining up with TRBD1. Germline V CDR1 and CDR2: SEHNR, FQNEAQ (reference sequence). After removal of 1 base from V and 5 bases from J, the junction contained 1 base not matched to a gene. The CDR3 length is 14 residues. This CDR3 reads CASSLGQGNEKLFF. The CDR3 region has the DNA TGTGCCAGCAGCTTAGGACAGGGAAATGAAAAACTGTTTTTT.

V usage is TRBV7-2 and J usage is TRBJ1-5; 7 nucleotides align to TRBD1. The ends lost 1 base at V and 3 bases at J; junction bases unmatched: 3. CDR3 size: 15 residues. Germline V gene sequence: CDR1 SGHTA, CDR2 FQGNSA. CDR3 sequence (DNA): TGTGCCAGCAGCTTAGGCAGGGGGTCCAATCAGCCCCAGCATTTT. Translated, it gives CASSLGRGSNQPQHF. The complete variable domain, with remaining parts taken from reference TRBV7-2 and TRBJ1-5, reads GAGVSQSPSNKVTEKGKDVELRCDPISGHTALYWYRQSLGQGLEFLIYFQGNSAPDKSGLPSDRFSAERTGGSVSTLTIQRTQQEDSAVYLCASSLGRGSNQPQHFGDGTRLSIL.

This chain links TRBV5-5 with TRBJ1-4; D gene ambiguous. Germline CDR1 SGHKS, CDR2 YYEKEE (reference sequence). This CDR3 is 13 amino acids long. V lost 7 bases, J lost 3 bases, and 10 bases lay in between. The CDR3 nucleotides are TGTGCCAGCGGAGGAGGGCCTAATGAAAAACTGTTTTTT. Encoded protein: CASGGGPNEKLFF.

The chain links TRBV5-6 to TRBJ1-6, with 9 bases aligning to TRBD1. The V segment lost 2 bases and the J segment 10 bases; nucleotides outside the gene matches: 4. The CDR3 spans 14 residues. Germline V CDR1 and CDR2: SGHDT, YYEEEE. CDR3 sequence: CASSFGTGNSPLHF. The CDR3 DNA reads TGTGCCAGCAGCTTCGGGACAGGGAACTCACCCCTCCACTTT.